One and the same sample provided the 4 T cell receptor beta chains below, sequenced in a study of glioma-infiltrating T cells after dendritic cell vaccination. Produced via immunoSEQ multiplex PCR; TCRdb's table is partial and in-frame only. The sample contains 45,000 to 60,000 clones, around 83% of which appear only once. Time point reported: after dendritic cell vaccination, including at tumor progression/relapse. The specimen was blood, collected after dendritic cell vaccination. The receptors were gathered from a human donor with glioblastoma.

About this clone itself: The junction shows a germline mismatch at one end, possibly a read error. The genes are TRBV7-7 and TRBJ2-5; D might be TRBD1 (5 bases). The CDR3 runs 13 residues. Germline CDR1 reads SSHAT; CDR2 reads FNYEAQ (reference sequence). CDR3 DNA sequence: TGTGCTAGCAGCTGGGGCAGATCGGAGACCCAGTACTTC. It codes for CASSWGRSETQYF.

The CDR3 bases are TGTGCCAGCAGCCCCCGACTAGCGGGGGCTACTACGCAGTATTTT. This encodes CASSPRLAGATTQYF. This chain joins TRBV5-4 and TRBJ2-3; 12 nucleotides align to TRBD2. This CDR3 region has 15 residues. Germline V gene lookup returns CDR1 SGHNT and CDR2 YYREEE (reference sequence). Trimming at V came to 4 bases and at J to 8 bases, leaving 8 bases not matched to a gene.

This clone was found a few times. The chain has TRBV19 and TRBJ1-5; TRBD1 agrees at 9 bases. The CDR3 sequence is 15 residues long. Germline CDR1 is LNHDA and CDR2 is SQIVND (reference sequence). The ends lost 5 bases at V and 4 bases at J; junction bases unmatched: 6. In DNA form, the CDR3 reads TGTGCCAGTAGTGGACAGGGGATTGGGAATCAGCCCCAGCATTTT. Protein: CASSGQGIGNQPQHF.

Here the CDR3 reads CASSFGTGSFAEAFF. CDR3 sequence (DNA): TGTGCCAGCAGTTTCGGGACAGGGAGTTTCGCTGAAGCTTTCTTT. The chain employs TRBV6-5 and TRBJ1-1, with TRBD1 identical over 9 bases. J lost 6 bases, V lost 4 bases, and 9 bases had no gene match. The CDR3 is made up of 15 amino acids. CDR1 is MNHEY and CDR2 is SVGAGI in the germline V gene.